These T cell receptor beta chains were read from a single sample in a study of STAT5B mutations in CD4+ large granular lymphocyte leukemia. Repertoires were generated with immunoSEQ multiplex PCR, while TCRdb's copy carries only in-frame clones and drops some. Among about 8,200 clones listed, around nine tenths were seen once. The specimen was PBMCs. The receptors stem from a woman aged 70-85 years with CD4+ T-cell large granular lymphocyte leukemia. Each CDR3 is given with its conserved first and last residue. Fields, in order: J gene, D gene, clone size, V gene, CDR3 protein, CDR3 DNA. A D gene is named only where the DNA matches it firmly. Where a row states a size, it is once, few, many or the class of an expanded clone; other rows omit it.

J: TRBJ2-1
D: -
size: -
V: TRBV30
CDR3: CAWDLGGGQFF
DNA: TGTGCCTGGGACCTAGGGGGGGGGCAGTTCTTC

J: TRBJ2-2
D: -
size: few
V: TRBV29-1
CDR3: CSVLRGELFF
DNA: TGCAGCGTTCTCAGGGGGGAGCTGTTTTTT

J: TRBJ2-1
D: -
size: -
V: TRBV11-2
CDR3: CASSLIRVNEQFF
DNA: TGTGCCAGCAGCTTAATCAGGGTCAATGAGCAGTTCTTC

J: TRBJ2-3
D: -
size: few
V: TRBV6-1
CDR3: CAVRGGVTDTQYF
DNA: TGTGCCGTACGGGGTGGAGTTACAGATACGCAGTATTTT

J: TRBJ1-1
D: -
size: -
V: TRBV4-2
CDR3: CASSQEVKLGSREAFF
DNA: TGTGCCAGCAGCCAAGAGGTTAAGTTAGGATCTCGAGAAGCTTTCTTT

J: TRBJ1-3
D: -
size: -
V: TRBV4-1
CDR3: CASSQVGRDSGNTIYF
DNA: TGCGCCAGCAGCCAAGTTGGACGAGACTCTGGAAACACCATATATTTT

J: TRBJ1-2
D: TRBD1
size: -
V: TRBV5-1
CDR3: CASSRQATGDRGYTF
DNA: TGCGCCAGCAGCCGCCAGGCGACAGGGGACCGTGGCTACACCTTC

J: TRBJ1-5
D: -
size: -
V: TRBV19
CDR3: CASRGTNQPQHF
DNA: TGTGCCAGTCGGGGAACCAATCAGCCCCAGCATTTT

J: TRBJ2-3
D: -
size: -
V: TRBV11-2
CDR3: CASSLGAAPTSTDTQYF
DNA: TGTGCCAGCAGCTTAGGCGCGGCTCCTACTAGCACAGATACGCAGTATTTT

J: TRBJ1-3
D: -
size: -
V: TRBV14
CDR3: CASSRRAQGSGNTIYF
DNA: TGTGCCAGCAGCCGAAGGGCACAGGGCTCTGGAAACACCATATATTTT

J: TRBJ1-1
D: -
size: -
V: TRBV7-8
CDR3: CASSLRQELKAFF
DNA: TGTGCCAGCAGCTTGAGGCAGGAATTGAAAGCTTTCTTT

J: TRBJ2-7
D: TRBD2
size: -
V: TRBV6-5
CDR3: CASSGTSGGDDEQYF
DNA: TGTGCCAGCAGCGGAACTAGCGGGGGGGACGACGAGCAGTACTTC

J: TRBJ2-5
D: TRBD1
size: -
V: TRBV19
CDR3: CASNSGYRGRFETQYF
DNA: TGTGCCAGTAACTCGGGGTACAGGGGGCGGTTTGAGACCCAGTACTTC

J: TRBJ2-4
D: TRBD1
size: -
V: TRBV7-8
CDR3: CASSSQGARNIQYF
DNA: TGTGCCAGCAGCTCGCAGGGGGCCCGGAACATTCAGTACTTC

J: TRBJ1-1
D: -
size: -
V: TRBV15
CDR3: CATSEEIGGGYTEAFF
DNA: TGTGCCACCAGCGAGGAGATAGGAGGAGGATACACTGAAGCTTTCTTT

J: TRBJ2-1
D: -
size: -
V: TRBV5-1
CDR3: CASSFGGPYNEQFF
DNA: TGCGCCAGCAGCTTTGGGGGCCCATACAATGAGCAGTTCTTC

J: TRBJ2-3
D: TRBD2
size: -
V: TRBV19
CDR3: CASSIGAGATDTQYF
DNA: TGTGCCAGTAGTATTGGAGCGGGGGCCACAGATACGCAGTATTTT

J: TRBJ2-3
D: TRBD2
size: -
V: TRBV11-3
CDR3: CASSSRGGGARDTQYF
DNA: TGTGCCAGCAGCTCCCGTGGCGGGGGGGCCCGAGATACGCAGTATTTT

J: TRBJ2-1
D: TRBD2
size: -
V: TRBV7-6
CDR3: CASSVGTSAGVYNEQFF
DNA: TGTGCCAGCAGCGTGGGGACTAGCGCAGGTGTATACAATGAGCAGTTCTTC

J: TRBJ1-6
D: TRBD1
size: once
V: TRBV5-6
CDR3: CASSLGLRGTDNSPLHF
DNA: TGTGCCAGCAGCTTGGGGTTGAGGGGGACAGATAATTCACCCCTCCACTTT

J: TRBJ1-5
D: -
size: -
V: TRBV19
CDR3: CASTPSVGAGQPQHF
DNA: TGTGCCAGTACCCCATCGGTGGGGGCCGGGCAGCCCCAGCATTTT

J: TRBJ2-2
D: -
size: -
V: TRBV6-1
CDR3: CASLRGTNTGELFF
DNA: TGTGCCAGCTTGCGGGGTACCAACACCGGGGAGCTGTTTTTT

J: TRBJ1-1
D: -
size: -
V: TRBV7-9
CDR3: CASSTDLLLNTEAFF
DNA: TGTGCCAGCAGCACCGACCTTTTATTGAACACTGAAGCTTTCTTT

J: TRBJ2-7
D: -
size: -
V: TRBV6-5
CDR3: CASSYGPGSGQYF
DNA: TGTGCCAGCAGTTACGGTCCAGGGTCAGGGCAGTACTTC

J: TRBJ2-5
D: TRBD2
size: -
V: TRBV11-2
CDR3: CASSLTWTSGGGETQYF
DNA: TGTGCCAGCAGCTTAACATGGACTAGCGGGGGAGGAGAGACCCAGTACTTC

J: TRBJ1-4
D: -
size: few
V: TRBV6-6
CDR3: CASSSGQPSLFF
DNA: TGTGCCAGCAGTTCGGGCCAGCCTAGCCTGTTTTTT

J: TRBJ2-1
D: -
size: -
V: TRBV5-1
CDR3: CASSIPYNEQFF
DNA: TGCGCCAGCAGCATACCCTACAATGAGCAGTTCTTC

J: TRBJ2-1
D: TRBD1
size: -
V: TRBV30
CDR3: CAWSGTDRDNEQFF
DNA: TGTGCCTGGAGTGGAACCGACAGGGACAATGAGCAGTTCTTC

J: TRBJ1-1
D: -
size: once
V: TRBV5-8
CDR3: CASSPRRGNTEAFF
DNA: TGTGCCAGCAGCCCCCGCAGGGGCAACACTGAAGCTTTCTTT

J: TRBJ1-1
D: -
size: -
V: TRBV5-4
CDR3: CASSVRAAQINTEAFF
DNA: TGTGCCAGCAGCGTCCGGGCCGCTCAAATTAACACTGAAGCTTTCTTT

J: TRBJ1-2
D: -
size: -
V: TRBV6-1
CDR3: CASSDGRGGGYTF
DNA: TGTGCCAGCAGCGACGGGAGGGGGGGAGGCTACACCTTC

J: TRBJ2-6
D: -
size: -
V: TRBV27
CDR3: CASSTGGSGYSGANVLTF
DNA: TGTGCCAGCAGCACCGGTGGTAGCGGATACTCTGGGGCCAACGTCCTGACTTTC

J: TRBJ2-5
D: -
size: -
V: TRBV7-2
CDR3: CASSLGGWGGQYF
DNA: TGTGCCAGCAGCTTAGGGGGGTGGGGTGGCCAGTACTTC

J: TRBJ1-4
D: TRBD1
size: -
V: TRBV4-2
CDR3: CASSQAGQGFEKLFF
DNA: TGTGCCAGCAGCCAAGCGGGACAGGGTTTCGAAAAACTGTTTTTT

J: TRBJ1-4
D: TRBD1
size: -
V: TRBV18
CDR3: CASSSDRGVEKLFF
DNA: TGTGCCAGCTCATCGGACAGGGGGGTAGAAAAACTGTTTTTT

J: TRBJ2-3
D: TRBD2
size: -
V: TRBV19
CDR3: CASSPTAGGRSDTQYF
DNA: TGTGCCAGTAGTCCCACAGCGGGGGGCAGGTCCGATACGCAGTATTTT

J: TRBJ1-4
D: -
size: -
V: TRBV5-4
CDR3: CASRKQENEKLFF
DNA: TGTGCCAGCAGAAAACAGGAAAATGAAAAACTGTTTTTT

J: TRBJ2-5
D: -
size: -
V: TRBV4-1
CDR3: CASSQDKDSAYQETQYF
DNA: TGCGCCAGCAGCCAAGATAAAGACAGCGCGTACCAAGAGACCCAGTACTTC

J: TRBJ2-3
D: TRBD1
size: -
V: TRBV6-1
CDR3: CASSGTGSSTQYF
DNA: TGTGCCAGCTCCGGGACAGGGAGTAGTACGCAGTATTTT

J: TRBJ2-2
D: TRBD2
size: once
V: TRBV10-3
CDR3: CAISDGTSRAGELFF
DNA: TGTGCCATCAGTGACGGGACTAGCCGGGCCGGGGAGCTGTTTTTT

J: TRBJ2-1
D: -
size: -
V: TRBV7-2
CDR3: CASSLEVRVNLGEQFF
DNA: TGTGCCAGCAGCTTAGAGGTCAGGGTCAACCTTGGGGAGCAGTTCTTC

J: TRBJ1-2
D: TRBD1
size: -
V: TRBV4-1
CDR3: CASSYPGQDYGYTF
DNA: TGCGCCAGCAGTTACCCGGGACAGGACTATGGCTACACCTTC

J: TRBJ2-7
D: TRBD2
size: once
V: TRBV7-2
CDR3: CASSLGLAGGQGEQYF
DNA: TGTGCCAGCAGCTTAGGTCTAGCGGGGGGGCAGGGCGAGCAGTACTTC

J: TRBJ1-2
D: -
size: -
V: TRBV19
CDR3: CASSILRNYGYTF
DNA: TGTGCCAGTAGTATTTTGAGGAACTATGGCTACACCTTC

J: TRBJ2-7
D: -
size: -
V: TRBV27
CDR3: CASSPRMGASYEQYF
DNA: TGTGCCAGCAGTCCACGGATGGGGGCTTCCTACGAGCAGTACTTC